This T cell receptor (beta chain) was observed in a study of cytomegalovirus exposure and HLA in healthy donors. Study background: HLA-typed donors were the source of about 85 million unique TCRs, which an early data release held.

In the case of this clone: The antigen is unknown. The junction does not match germline at one end; this may be a read error.

Primers: 60 Vbeta forward and 13 Jbeta reverse. This table comes from immunoSEQ multiplex PCR, and its TCRdb copy is limited to in-frame clones, with some not included. Altogether about 120,000 clones are present, 70% to 85% being singletons, with the ten largest covering more than 9%. Study findings and constraints: With later analysis, a missense DCLRE1C variant became linked to TCR beta V- and J-gene trimming. Among donors in an Asian-associated ancestry cluster, a later analysis reportedly found fewer N-insertions than the roughly 700-donor mean. Most TCR sequences proved rare, with some public TCRs found in many donors.

The CDR3 totals 13 residues. Germline V CDR1 and CDR2: SGHAT, FQNNGV. The specimen was PBMCs. J is TRBJ2-7 and V is TRBV11-2, with D possibly matching TRBD1 (6 bases). This clonotype originated in a woman aged 45-59 years in good health and CMV-seropositive. The CDR3 nucleotides read TGTGCCAGCAGCTTCGGGACATCCTTCGAGCAGTACTTC. It yields the protein CASSFGTSFEQYF. Full variable domain (remainder filled in from reference TRBV11-2 and TRBJ2-7): EAGVAQSPRYKIIEKRQSVAFWCNPISGHATLYWYQQILGQGPKLLIQFQNNGVVDDSQLPKDRFSAERLKGVDSTLKIQPAKLEDSAVYLCASSFGTSFEQYFGPGTRLTVT.